The 9 T cell receptor beta chains given below trace back to one sample, sequenced in a study of blood T cell repertoires in COVID-19. The repertoire was sequenced with immunoSEQ multiplex PCR; TCRdb's copy has only in-frame clones and lacks some. The profile covers fewer than 350,000 clones, with roughly 85% appearing a single time and around 2.3% taken by the ten largest. The specimen was PBMCs or T cells enriched from blood (not recorded which). Source of these receptors: a woman aged 45-60 years who had recovered from COVID-19.

The gene calls are TRBV24-1 and TRBJ1-2, with D possibly being TRBD1 (6 bases). The CDR3 covers 16 residues. CDR1 is KGHDR and CDR2 is SFDVKD in the germline V gene. V was shortened by 3 bases and J by 3 bases, with 16 bases between the two germline ends. CDR3 sequence reads: CATSDTTGTGYYGYTF. In DNA form, the CDR3 reads TGTGCCACCAGTGATACCACAGGGACCGGATACTATGGCTACACCTTC.

The chain combines TRBV7-9 with TRBJ1-6; TRBD1 agrees at 9 bases. Germline CDR1 SEHNR, CDR2 FQNEAQ (reference sequence). V lost 0 bases to trimming and J lost 8 bases; unmatched junction nucleotides: 2. The CDR3 runs 15 residues. This CDR3 is CASSLATGGDSPLHF. Written as DNA, the CDR3 is TGTGCCAGCAGCTTAGCCACAGGGGGCGATTCACCCCTCCACTTT. Based on the CDR3 plus reference TRBV7-9 and TRBJ1-6, the full variable domain is DTGVSQNPRHKITKRGQNVTFRCDPISEHNRLYWYRQTLGQGPEFLTYFQNEAQLEKSRLLSDRFSAERPKGSFSTLEIQRTEQGDSAMYLCASSLATGGDSPLHFGNGTRLTVT.

The chain joins TRBV28 to TRBJ1-1, with D unclear. The CDR3 has 12 amino acids. Germline assignment: CDR1 MDHEN and CDR2 SYDVKM. The DNA of the CDR3 is TGTGTATCAAACACAATGAACACTGAAGCTTTCTTT. This codes for CVSNTMNTEAFF. Filled out from reference TRBV28 and TRBJ1-1, the complete variable domain reads DVKVTQSSRYLVKRTGEKVFLECVQDMDHENMFWYRQDPGLGLRLIYFSYDVKMKEKGDIPEGYSVSREKKERFSLILESASTNQTSMYLCVSNTMNTEAFFGQGTRLTVV.

The genes are TRBV4-3 and TRBJ2-7; D call uncertain. The CDR3 is made up of 15 amino acids. V dropped 0 bases and J dropped 4 bases, with 13 bases sitting between them. CDR1 is LGHNA and CDR2 is YSLEER in the germline V gene. CDR3: CASSQDRQVWYEQYF. In DNA form, the CDR3 reads TGCGCCAGCAGCCAAGATCGTCAGGTGTGGTACGAGCAGTACTTC.

Details on this clone: No DNA is shown, since the ends of the CDR3 on it are uncertain; the CDR3 is the one TCRdb lists. The V gene is TRBV5-4, the J gene TRBJ1-2. Germline CDR1 is SGHNT and CDR2 is YYREEE (reference sequence). The CDR3 has 13 amino acids, counting both end residues. The CDR3 is CASSLRDFRGYTF.

CDR3 in DNA: TGTGCCAGCAGCTCCAGGGTACGGGAAAAACTGTTTTTT. Amino acids: CASSSRVREKLFF. The chain links TRBV7-2 to TRBJ1-4; maybe TRBD1 (5 bases). Germline values: CDR1 SGHTA, CDR2 FQGNSA. The germline V and J ends were trimmed by 4 bases and 8 bases, with 11 bases remaining between them. This CDR3 comprises 13 residues.

The chain carries TRBV30 and TRBJ2-7, with TRBD2 matching over 7 bases. CDR3 length equals 13 residues. Germline-derived CDR1 and CDR2 are GTSNPN and SVGIG (reference sequence). The CDR3 DNA follows: TGTGCTTGGCAGGCCCTAGCGGATTCGAAGCAGTACTTC. Protein: CAWQALADSKQYF.

The chain recombines TRBV5-1 with TRBJ1-3; a possible D gene is TRBD1 (6 bases). Germline loops: CDR1 SGHRS, CDR2 YFSETQ. Trimming stripped 4 bases from V and 1 base from J, with 12 bases between. This CDR3 comprises 15 residues. The CDR3 loop reads CASSRTVQSGNTIYF. CDR3 in DNA: TGCGCCAGCAGCAGGACAGTCCAGTCTGGAAACACCATATATTTT.

This clone appeared once. V and J are TRBV15 and TRBJ2-7; TRBD1 is a possible D gene (6 bases). V gave up 3 bases and J gave up 2 bases, with 11 bases separating them. The CDR3 sequence is 14 residues long. Germline V lookup: CDR1 LNHNV, CDR2 YYDKDF (reference sequence). CDR3 DNA sequence: TGTGCCACCAGCAGTTTACAGGGTCCCTACGAGCAGTACTTC. Residues: CATSSLQGPYEQYF.